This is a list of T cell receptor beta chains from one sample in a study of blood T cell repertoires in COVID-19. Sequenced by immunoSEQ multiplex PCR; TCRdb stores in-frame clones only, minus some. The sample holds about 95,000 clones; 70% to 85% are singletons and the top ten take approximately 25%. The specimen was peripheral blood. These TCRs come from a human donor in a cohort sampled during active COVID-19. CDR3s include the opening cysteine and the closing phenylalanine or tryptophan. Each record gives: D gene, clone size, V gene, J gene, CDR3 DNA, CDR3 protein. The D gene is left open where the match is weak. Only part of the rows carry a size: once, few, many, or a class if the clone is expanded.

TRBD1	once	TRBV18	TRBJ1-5	TGTGCCAGCTCACCGCCTGGGACAGGGGGGAATCAGCCCCAGCATTTT	CASSPPGTGGNQPQHF
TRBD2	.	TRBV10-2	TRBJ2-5	TGCGCCAGCAGGGGACTAGCGGGGTTGGTCTCCCTCCAAGAGACCCAGTACTTC	CASRGLAGLVSLQETQYF
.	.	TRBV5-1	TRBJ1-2	TGCGCCAGCAGCTTGTCGTCAGCTAACTATGGCTACACCTTC	CASSLSSANYGYTF
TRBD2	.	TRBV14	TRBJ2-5	TGTGCCAGCAGCCAAGTTACGTTCGGGACTAGCGGGCAGCGGGAGACCCAGTACTTC	CASSQVTFGTSGQRETQYF
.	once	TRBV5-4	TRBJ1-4	TGTGCCAGCAGCTCCGGGACAAATGAAAAACTGTTTTTT	CASSSGTNEKLFF
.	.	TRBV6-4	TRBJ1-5	TGTGCCAGCAGTGACGGCTCATCGGGGCAGCCCCAGCATTTT	CASSDGSSGQPQHF
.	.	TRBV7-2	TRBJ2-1	TGTGCCAGCAGCTTAAGCGCTGAGCAGTTCTTC	CASSLSAEQFF
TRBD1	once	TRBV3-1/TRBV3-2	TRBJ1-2	TGTGCCAGCAGCCCCCAGGGGGTCTATGGCTACACCTTC	CASSPQGVYGYTF
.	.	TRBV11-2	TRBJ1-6	TGTGCCAGCAGCCCATCGAGGTTAATTCTGTCCCTCCACTTT	CASSPSRLILSLHF
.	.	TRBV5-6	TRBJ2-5	TGTGCCAGCAGCTTAGAGTCCGAGGGAGAGACCCAGTACTTC	CASSLESEGETQYF
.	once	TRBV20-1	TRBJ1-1	TGCAGTGCACAGGAGAACACTGAAGCTTTCTTT	CSAQENTEAFF
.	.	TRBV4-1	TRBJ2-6	TGCGCCAGCAACCGGGACACTCATTCTGGGGCCAACGTCCTGACTTTC	CASNRDTHSGANVLTF
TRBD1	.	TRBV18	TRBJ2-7	TGTGCCAGCTCACCAAGTAGGGGACAGGGCGGGGAGCAGTACTTC	CASSPSRGQGGEQYF
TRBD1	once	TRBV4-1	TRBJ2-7	TGCGCCAGCAGCCCAAACTTACAGGGGGCGCTTCACTACGAGCAGTACTTC	CASSPNLQGALHYEQYF
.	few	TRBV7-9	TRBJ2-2	TGTGCCAGCAGCTTAGCCGTAGCAGGGGTTTCCGGGGAGCTGTTTTTT	CASSLAVAGVSGELFF